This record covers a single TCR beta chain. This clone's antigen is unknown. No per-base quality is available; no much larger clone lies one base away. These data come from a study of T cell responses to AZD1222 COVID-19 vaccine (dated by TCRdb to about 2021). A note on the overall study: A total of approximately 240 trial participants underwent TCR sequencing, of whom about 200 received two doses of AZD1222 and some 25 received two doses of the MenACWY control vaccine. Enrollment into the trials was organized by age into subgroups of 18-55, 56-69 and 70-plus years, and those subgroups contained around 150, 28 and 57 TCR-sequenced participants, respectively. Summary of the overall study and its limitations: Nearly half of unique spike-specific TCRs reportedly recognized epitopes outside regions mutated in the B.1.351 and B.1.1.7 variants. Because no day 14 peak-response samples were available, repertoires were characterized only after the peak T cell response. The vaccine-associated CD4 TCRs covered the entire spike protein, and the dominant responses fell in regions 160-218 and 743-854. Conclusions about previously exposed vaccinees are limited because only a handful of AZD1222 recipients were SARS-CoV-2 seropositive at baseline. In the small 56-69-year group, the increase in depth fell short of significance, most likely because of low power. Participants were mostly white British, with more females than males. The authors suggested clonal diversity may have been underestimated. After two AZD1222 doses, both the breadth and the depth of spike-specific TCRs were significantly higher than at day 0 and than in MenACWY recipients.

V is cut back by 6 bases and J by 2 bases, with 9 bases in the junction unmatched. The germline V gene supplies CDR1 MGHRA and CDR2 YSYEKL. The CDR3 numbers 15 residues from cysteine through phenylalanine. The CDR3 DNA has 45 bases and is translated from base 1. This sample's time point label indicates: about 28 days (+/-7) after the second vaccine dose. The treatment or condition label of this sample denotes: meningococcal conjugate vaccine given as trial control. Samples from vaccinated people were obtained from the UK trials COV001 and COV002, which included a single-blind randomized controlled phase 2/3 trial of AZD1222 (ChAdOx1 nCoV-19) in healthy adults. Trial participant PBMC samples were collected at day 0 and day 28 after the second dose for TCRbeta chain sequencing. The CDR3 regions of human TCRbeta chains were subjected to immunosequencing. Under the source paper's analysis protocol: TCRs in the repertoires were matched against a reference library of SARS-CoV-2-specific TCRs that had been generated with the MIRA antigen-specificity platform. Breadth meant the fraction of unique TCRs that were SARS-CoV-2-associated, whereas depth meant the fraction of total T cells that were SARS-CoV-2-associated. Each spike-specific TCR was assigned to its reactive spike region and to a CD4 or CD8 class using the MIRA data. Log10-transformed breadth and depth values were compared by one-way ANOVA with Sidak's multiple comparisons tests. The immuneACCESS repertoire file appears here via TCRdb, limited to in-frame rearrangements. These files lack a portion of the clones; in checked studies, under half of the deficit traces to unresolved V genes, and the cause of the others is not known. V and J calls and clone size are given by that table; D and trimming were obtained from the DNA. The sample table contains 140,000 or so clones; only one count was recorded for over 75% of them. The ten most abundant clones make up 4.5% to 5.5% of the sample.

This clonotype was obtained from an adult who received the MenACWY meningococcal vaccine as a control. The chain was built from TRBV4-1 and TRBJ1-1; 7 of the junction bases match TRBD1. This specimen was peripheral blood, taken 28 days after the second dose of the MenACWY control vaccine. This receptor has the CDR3 CASRQRTGFNTEAFF. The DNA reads TGCGCCAGCAGACAAAGGACAGGCTTTAACACTGAAGCTTTCTTT.